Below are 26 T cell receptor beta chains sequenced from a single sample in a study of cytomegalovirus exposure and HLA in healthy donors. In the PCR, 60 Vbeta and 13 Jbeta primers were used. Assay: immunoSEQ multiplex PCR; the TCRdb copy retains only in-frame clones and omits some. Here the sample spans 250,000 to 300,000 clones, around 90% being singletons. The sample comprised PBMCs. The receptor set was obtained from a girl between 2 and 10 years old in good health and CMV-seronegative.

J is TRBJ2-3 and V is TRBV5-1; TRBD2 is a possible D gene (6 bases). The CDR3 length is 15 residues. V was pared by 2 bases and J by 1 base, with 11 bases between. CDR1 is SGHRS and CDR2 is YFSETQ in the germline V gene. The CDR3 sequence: CASSFRLEGTDTQYF. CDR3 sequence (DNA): TGCGCCAGCAGCTTCCGACTAGAAGGCACAGATACGCAGTATTTT. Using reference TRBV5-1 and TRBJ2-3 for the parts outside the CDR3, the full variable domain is KAGVTQTPRYLIKTRGQQVTLSCSPISGHRSVSWYQQTPGQGLQFLFEYFSETQRNKGNFPGRFSGRQFSNSRSEMNVSTLELGDSALYLCASSFRLEGTDTQYFGPGTRLTVL.

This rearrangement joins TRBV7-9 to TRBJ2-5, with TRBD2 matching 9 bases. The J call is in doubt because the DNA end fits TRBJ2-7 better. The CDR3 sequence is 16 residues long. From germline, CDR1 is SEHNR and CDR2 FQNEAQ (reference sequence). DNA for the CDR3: TGTGCCAGCAGCTCGAGCAGAGTAGCGGGGGACTACGAGCAGTACTTC. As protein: CASSSSRVAGDYEQYF.

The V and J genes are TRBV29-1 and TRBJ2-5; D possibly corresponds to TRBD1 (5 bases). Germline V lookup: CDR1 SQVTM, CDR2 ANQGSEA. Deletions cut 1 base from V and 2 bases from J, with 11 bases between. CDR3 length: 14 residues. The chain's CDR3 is CSVEGRQSQETQYF. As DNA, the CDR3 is TGCAGCGTTGAAGGGAGACAGTCTCAAGAGACCCAGTACTTC.

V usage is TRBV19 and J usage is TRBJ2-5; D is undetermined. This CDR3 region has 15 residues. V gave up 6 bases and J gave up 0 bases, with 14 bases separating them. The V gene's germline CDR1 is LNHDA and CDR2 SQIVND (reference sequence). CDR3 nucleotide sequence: TGTGCCAGTAGGCACAGCATCGAAAACCAAGAGACCCAGTACTTC. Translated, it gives CASRHSIENQETQYF.

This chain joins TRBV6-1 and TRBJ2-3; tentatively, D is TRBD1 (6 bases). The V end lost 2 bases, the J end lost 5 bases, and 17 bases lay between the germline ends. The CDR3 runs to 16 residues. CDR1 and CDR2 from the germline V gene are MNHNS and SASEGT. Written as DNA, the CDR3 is TGTGCCAGCAGTGAAAGGGGCAGGGGCGCAGGAGATACGCAGTATTTT. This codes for CASSERGRGAGDTQYF.

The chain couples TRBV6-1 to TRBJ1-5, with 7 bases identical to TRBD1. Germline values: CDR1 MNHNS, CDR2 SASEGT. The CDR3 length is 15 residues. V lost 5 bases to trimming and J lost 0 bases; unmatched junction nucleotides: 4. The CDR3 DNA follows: TGTGCCAGCAGTCGGGACAGAAATAGCAATCAGCCCCAGCATTTT. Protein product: CASSRDRNSNQPQHF.

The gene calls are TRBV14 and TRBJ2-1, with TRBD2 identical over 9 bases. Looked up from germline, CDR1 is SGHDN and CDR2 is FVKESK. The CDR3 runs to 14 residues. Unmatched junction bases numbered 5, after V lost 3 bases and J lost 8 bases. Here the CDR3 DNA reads TGTGCCAGCAGCCAGGCTAGCGGGAAGGATGAGCAGTTCTTC. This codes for CASSQASGKDEQFF.

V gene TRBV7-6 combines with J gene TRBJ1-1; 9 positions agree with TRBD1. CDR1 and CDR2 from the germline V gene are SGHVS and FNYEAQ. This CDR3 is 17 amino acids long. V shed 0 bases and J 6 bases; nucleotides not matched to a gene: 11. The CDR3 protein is CASSLAAGTGLLSEAFF. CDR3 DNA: TGTGCCAGCAGCTTAGCGGCGGGGACAGGGCTGTTGTCTGAAGCTTTCTTT.

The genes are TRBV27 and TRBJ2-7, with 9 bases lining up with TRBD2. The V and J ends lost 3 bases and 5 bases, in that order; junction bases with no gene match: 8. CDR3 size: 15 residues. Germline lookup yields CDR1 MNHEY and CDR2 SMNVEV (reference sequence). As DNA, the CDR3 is TGTGCCAGCAGTTTCACAGGCGGGGGGGGTAACGAGCAGTACTTC. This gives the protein CASSFTGGGGNEQYF.

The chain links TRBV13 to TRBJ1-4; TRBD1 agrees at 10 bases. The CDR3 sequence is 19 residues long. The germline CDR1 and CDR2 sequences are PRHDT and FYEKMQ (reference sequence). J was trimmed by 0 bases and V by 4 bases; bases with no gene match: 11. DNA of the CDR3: TGTGCCAGCAGCTCCCGACAGGGGGCGCGGTCTGCAACTAATGAAAAACTGTTTTTT. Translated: CASSSRQGARSATNEKLFF.

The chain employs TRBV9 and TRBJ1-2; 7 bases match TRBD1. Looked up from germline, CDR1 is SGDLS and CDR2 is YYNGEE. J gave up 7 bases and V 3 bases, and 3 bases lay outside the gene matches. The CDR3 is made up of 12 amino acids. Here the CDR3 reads CASSAGGSGYTF. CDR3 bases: TGTGCCAGCAGCGCAGGGGGAAGTGGCTACACCTTC.

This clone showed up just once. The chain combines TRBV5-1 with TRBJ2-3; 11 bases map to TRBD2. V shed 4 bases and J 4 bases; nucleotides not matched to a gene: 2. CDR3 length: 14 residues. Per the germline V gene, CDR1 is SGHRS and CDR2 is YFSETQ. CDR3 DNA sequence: TGCGCCAGCAGCCCGACTAGCGGGGCAGATACGCAGTATTTT. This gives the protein CASSPTSGADTQYF.

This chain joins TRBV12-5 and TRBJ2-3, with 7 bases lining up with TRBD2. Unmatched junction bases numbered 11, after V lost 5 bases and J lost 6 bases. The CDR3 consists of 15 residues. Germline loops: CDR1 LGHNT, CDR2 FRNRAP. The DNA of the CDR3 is TGTGCTAGTGGTCCGGGACTACCGCTTGGGGATACGCAGTATTTT. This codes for CASGPGLPLGDTQYF. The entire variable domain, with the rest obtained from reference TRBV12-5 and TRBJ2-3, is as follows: DARVTQTPRHKVTEMGQEVTMRCQPILGHNTVFWYRQTMMQGLELLAYFRNRAPLDDSGMPKDRFSAEMPDATLATLKIQPSEPRDSAVYFCASGPGLPLGDTQYFGPGTRLTVL.

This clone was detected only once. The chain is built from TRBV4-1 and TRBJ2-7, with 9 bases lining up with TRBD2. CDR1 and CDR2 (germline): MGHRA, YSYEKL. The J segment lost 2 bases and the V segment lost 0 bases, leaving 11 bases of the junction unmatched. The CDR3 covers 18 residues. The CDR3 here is CASSQDPPGLAITYEQYF. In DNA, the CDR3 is TGCGCCAGCAGCCAAGATCCCCCCGGACTAGCGATAACCTACGAGCAGTACTTC.

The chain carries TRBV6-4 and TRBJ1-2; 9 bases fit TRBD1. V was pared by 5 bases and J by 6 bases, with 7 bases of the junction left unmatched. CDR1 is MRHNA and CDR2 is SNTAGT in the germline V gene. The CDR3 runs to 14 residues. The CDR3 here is CASSPAGQGDGYTF. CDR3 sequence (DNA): TGTGCCAGCAGTCCAGCGGGACAGGGAGATGGCTACACCTTC.

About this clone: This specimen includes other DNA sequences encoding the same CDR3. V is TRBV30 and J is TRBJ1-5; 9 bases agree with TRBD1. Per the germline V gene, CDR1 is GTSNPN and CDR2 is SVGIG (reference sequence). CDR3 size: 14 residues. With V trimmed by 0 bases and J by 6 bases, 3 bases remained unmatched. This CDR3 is CAWSVGTGRQPQHF. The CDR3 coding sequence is TGTGCCTGGAGTGTTGGGACAGGGCGTCAGCCCCAGCATTTT.

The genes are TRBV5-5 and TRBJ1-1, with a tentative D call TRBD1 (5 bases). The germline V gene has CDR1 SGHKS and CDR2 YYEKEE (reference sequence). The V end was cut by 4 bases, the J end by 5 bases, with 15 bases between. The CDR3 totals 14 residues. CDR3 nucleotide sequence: TGTGCCAGCAGCCCCCTGGACGGGGGGACTGAAGCTTTCTTT. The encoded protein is CASSPLDGGTEAFF.

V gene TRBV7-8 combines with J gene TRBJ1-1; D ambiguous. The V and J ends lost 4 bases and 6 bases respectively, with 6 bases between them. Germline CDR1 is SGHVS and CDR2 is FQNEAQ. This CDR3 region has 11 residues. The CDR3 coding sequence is TGTGCCAGCAGCTCAACAGCTGAAGCTTTCTTT. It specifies CASSSTAEAFF.

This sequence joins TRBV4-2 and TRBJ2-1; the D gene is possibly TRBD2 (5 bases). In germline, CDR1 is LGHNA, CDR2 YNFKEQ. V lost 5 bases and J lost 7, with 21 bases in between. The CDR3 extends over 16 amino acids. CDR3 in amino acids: CASSAYLEARANEQFF. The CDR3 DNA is TGTGCCAGCAGCGCCTACCTGGAGGCACGGGCTAATGAGCAGTTCTTC.

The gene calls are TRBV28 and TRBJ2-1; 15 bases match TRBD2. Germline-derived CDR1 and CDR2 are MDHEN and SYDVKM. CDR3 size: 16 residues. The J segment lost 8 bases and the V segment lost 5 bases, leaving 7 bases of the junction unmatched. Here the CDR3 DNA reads TGTGCCAGCAGTGTGGGACTAGCGGGAGGAGGCGATGAGCAGTTCTTC. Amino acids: CASSVGLAGGGDEQFF.

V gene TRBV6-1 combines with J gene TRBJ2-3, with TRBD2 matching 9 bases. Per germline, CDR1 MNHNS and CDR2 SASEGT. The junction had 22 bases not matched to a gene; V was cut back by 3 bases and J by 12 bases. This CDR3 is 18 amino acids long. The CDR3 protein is CASSDQGERGAPHWSQYF. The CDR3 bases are TGTGCCAGCAGTGACCAGGGTGAGCGGGGGGCCCCGCACTGGAGTCAGTATTTT.

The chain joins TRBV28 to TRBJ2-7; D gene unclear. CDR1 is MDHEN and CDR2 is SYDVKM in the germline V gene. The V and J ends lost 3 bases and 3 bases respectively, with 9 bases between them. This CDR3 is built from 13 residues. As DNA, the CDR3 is TGTGCCAGCAGTTTCCCTCCTAACTACGAGCAGTACTTC. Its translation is CASSFPPNYEQYF.

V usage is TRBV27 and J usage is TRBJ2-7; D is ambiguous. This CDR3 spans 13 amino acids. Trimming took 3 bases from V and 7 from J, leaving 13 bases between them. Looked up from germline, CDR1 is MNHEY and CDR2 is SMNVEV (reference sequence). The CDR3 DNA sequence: TGTGCCAGCAGTTTCGGTACGAGAAGTGAGCAGTACTTC. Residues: CASSFGTRSEQYF.

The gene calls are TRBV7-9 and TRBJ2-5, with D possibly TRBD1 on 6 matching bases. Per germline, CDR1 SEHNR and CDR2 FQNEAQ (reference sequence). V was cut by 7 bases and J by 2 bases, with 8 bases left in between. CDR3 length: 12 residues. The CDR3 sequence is CASTGQQETQYF. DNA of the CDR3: TGTGCCAGCACGGGACAACAAGAGACCCAGTACTTC.

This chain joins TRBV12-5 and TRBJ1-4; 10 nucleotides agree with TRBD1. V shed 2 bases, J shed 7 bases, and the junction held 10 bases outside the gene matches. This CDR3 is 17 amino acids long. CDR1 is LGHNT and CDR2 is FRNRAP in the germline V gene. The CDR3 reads CASGLKVVGTGVEKLFF. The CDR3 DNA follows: TGTGCTAGTGGTTTGAAAGTTGTCGGGACAGGGGTTGAAAAACTGTTTTTT.

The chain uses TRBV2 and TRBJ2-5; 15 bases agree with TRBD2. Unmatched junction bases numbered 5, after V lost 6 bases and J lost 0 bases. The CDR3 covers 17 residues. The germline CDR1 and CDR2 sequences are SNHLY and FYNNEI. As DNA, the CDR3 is TGTGCCAGCAGCCAGGGACTAGCGGGAGGTTACCAAGAGACCCAGTACTTC. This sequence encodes CASSQGLAGGYQETQYF.